One and the same sample provided the 30 T cell receptor beta chains below, sequenced in a study of blood T cell repertoires in COVID-19. Here immunoSEQ multiplex PCR was the method, and the copy in TCRdb shows in-frame clones only, minus some. This table has some 99,000 clones, 87% appearing once. The sample was peripheral blood. The receptors were gathered from a man between 65 and 79 years old with acute or convalescent COVID-19.

The chain carries TRBV7-9 and TRBJ1-2, with 8 bases that match TRBD1. CDR1 and CDR2 (germline): SEHNR, FQNEAQ (reference sequence). Trimming took 5 bases from V and 3 from J; bases not matched to a gene: 5. The CDR3 runs to 14 residues. CDR3 residues: CASSPADRDYGYTF. The CDR3 nucleotides are TGTGCCAGCAGCCCGGCGGACAGGGACTATGGCTACACCTTC.

This chain links TRBV21-1 with TRBJ1-1; the DNA was not used to check the table's D call, TRBD1. TRBV21-1 is a pseudogene segment. The CDR3 consists of 15 residues. CDR3 bases: TGTGCCAGCAGCAAAGAAGTCGACAGGAACACTGAAGCTTTCTTT. Translating it yields CASSKEVDRNTEAFF.

The chain carries TRBV28 and TRBJ2-4, with 11 bases lining up with TRBD2. Germline V lookup: CDR1 MDHEN, CDR2 SYDVKM. The CDR3 has 16 amino acids. J was trimmed by 0 bases and V by 3 bases; bases with no gene match: 1. The CDR3 spells CASSLGTSGAKNIQYF. CDR3 nucleotide sequence: TGTGCCAGCAGTTTGGGGACTAGCGGAGCCAAAAACATTCAGTACTTC.

The chain uses TRBV5-1 and TRBJ1-4; D uncertain. Looked up from germline, CDR1 is SGHRS and CDR2 is YFSETQ. Trimming cost V 3 bases and J 5 bases, with 8 bases left between them. This CDR3 contains 13 residues. Written as DNA, the CDR3 is TGCGCCAGCAGCTCCAGGCAGAATGAAAAACTGTTTTTT. This gives the protein CASSSRQNEKLFF.

The table lists this clone with a count of one. The chain couples TRBV10-3 to TRBJ1-4, with 11 bases identical to TRBD1. The length of the CDR3 is 17 residues. From germline, CDR1 is ENHRY and CDR2 SYGVKD. The V segment lost 9 bases and the J segment 2 bases; nucleotides outside the gene matches: 11. DNA of the CDR3: TGTGCCATTCCGCTGGCCGGGACAGGGGGTACTAATGAAAAACTGTTTTTT. Translating it yields CAIPLAGTGGTNEKLFF.

The chain joins TRBV19 to TRBJ1-1, with D possibly being TRBD1 (5 bases). Trimming removed 4 bases from V and 5 bases from J, with 11 bases in between. CDR1 and CDR2 (germline): LNHDA, SQIVND (reference sequence). The length of the CDR3 is 13 residues. The CDR3 spells CASSTGGDTEAFF. CDR3 sequence (DNA): TGTGCCAGTAGTACCGGGGGGGATACTGAAGCTTTCTTT.

The CDR3 spells CAIRMTGVGGYTF. DNA for the CDR3: TGTGCCATCAGGATGACAGGGGTTGGTGGCTACACCTTC. The chain combines TRBV10-3 with TRBJ1-2, with 8 bases that match TRBD1. The ends lost 6 bases at V and 7 bases at J; junction bases unmatched: 7. CDR1 and CDR2 from the germline V gene are ENHRY and SYGVKD. The CDR3 runs to 13 residues.

The chain has TRBV6-5 and TRBJ1-2, with unresolved D. The V gene's germline CDR1 is MNHEY and CDR2 SVGAGI. Trimming shortened V by 0 bases and J by 6 bases, and 11 bases separated the two germline ends. The CDR3 is made up of 14 amino acids. The CDR3 bases are TGTGCCAGCAGTTACTCGATCTACCTTGATGGCTACACCTTC. Translated: CASSYSIYLDGYTF.

This clone was seen only a few times. This chain connects TRBV19 to TRBJ1-2; TRBD1 aligns across 7 bases. The CDR3 contains 13 residues. Germline V gives CDR1 LNHDA, CDR2 SQIVND (reference sequence). V gave up 6 bases and J gave up 5 bases; unmatched junction bases: 6. CDR3 DNA sequence: TGTGCCAGTAGCAGGGGGACAGTATATGGCTACACCTTC. It is translated as CASSRGTVYGYTF.

The CDR3 nucleotides are TGTGCCAGCAGCTCGACGGGGGGCCCTTTGGAGCAGTACTTC. Amino acids: CASSSTGGPLEQYF. The chain combines TRBV7-8 with TRBJ2-7, with D possibly matching TRBD2 (7 bases). V gave up 4 bases and J gave up 7 bases, with 17 bases separating them. The V gene's germline CDR1 is SGHVS and CDR2 FQNEAQ. This CDR3 is built from 14 residues.

This chain joins TRBV5-4 and TRBJ2-1, with D hard to call. The V gene's germline CDR1 is SGHNT and CDR2 YYREEE (reference sequence). The CDR3 has 14 residues. With 0 bases removed from V and 5 bases from J, the gap between germline ends came to 9 bases. CDR3: CASSLDSYHNEQFF. The CDR3, as DNA: TGTGCCAGCAGCTTGGACTCCTACCACAATGAGCAGTTCTTC.

The count of this clone is one. This rearrangement joins TRBV12-1 to TRBJ1-6. TRBV12-1 is an annotated pseudogene. The CDR3 spans 15 residues. The CDR3 sequence is CASSSGVPYNSPLHF. The CDR3 DNA follows: TGTGCCAGCAGCTCCGGAGTCCCCTATAATTCACCCCTCCACTTT.

This chain joins TRBV7-9 and TRBJ1-4, with 7 bases matching TRBD1. Per the germline V gene, CDR1 is SEHNR and CDR2 is FQNEAQ (reference sequence). The J segment lost 6 bases and the V segment lost 4 bases, leaving 5 bases of the junction unmatched. This CDR3 contains 14 residues. CDR3 bases: TGTGCCAGCAGCTCGACAGGGTCAGATGAAAAACTGTTTTTT. This codes for CASSSTGSDEKLFF.

This chain uses TRBV5-8 with TRBJ2-3; possibly TRBD1 for D (6 bases). This CDR3 comprises 15 residues. V gave up 3 bases and J gave up 0 bases, with 11 bases separating them. Germline V lookup: CDR1 SGHTS, CDR2 YDEGEE. As DNA, the CDR3 is TGTGCCAGCAGCTCCGGGACACAAAGCACAGATACGCAGTATTTT. Encoded protein: CASSSGTQSTDTQYF.

This chain links TRBV19 with TRBJ2-1, with 11 nucleotides matching TRBD1. Trimming took 7 bases from V and 9 from J; bases not matched to a gene: 5. This CDR3 is built from 13 residues. Germline V lookup: CDR1 LNHDA, CDR2 SQIVND (reference sequence). The CDR3 loop is CASTGQGALEQFF. CDR3 DNA sequence: TGTGCCAGTACCGGACAGGGGGCGCTTGAGCAGTTCTTC. The whole variable domain, remainder taken from reference TRBV19 and TRBJ2-1, is DGGITQSPKYLFRKEGQNVTLSCEQNLNHDAMYWYRQDPGQGLRLIYYSQIVNDFQKGDIAEGYSVSREKKESFPLTVTSAQKNPTAFYLCASTGQGALEQFFGPGTRLTVL.

The rearrangement joins TRBV2 to TRBJ2-7; 8 bases line up with TRBD1. J lost 0 bases, V lost 5 bases, and 3 bases had no gene match. CDR1 and CDR2 (germline): SNHLY, FYNNEI. The CDR3 is 14 amino acids. This CDR3 reads CASSRDRSSYEQYF. Here the CDR3 DNA reads TGTGCCAGCAGTAGGGACAGGAGCTCCTACGAGCAGTACTTC.

The rearrangement uses TRBV20-1 and TRBJ2-5; D is unresolved. V was shortened by 4 bases and J by 2 bases, with 5 bases between the two germline ends. Germline V gene data show CDR1 as DFQATT and CDR2 as SNEGSKA (reference sequence). The CDR3 has 11 residues. The CDR3 is CSANKQETQYF. The CDR3 region has the DNA TGCAGTGCTAATAAACAAGAGACCCAGTACTTC.

The chain uses TRBV4-2 and TRBJ2-1; TRBD2 matches 10 bases. The germline gives CDR1 LGHNA, CDR2 YNFKEQ. Trimming removed 4 bases from V and 1 base from J; junction bases left unmatched: 4. This CDR3 is 16 amino acids long. CDR3 sequence (DNA): TGTGCCAGCAGCCTCTCTAGCGGGGGATCCTACAATGAGCAGTTCTTC. Its protein product is CASSLSSGGSYNEQFF.

This sequence joins TRBV6-5 and TRBJ1-2, with 12 bases matching TRBD1. After removal of 0 bases from V and 10 bases from J, the junction contained 6 bases not matched to a gene. The CDR3 runs 15 residues. The germline CDR1 and CDR2 sequences are MNHEY and SVGAGI. The CDR3 loop reads CASSYSLPGQGAYTF. In DNA, the CDR3 is TGTGCCAGCAGTTACTCGCTACCGGGACAGGGGGCCTACACCTTC.

The chain is built from TRBV5-4 and TRBJ2-2, with D tentatively TRBD2 (7 bases). V shed 4 bases and J shed 9 bases, with 25 bases lying between them. CDR3 length equals 17 residues. Germline CDR1 is SGHNT and CDR2 is YYREEE (reference sequence). The CDR3 loop is CASSLPSGGGLSRELFF. In nucleotides, the CDR3 is TGTGCCAGCAGCCTACCCTCTGGCGGGGGCCTATCTCGGGAGCTGTTTTTT.

The chain employs TRBV6-5 and TRBJ1-2; TRBD1 matches at 9 bases. CDR1 and CDR2 (germline): MNHEY, SVGAGI. V lost 7 bases and J lost 4; bases outside the gene matches: 7. The CDR3 is 14 residues long. Here the CDR3 reads CASTMTGGPYGYTF. The CDR3, as DNA: TGTGCCAGCACCATGACAGGGGGTCCCTATGGCTACACCTTC.

This chain joins TRBV7-9 and TRBJ1-1; a weak D match, TRBD1 (6 bases). The CDR3 spans 13 residues. CDR1 SEHNR and CDR2 FQNEAQ come from the germline V gene (reference sequence). The V gene lost 5 bases and the J gene lost 10 bases, with 17 bases spanning the gap. The DNA of the CDR3 is TGTGCCAGCAGCCGGGACAATTATCATGGAGCTTTCTTT. Encoded protein: CASSRDNYHGAFF.

The chain links TRBV5-1 to TRBJ1-2; 7 bases align to TRBD1. V gave up 4 bases and J gave up 4 bases; unmatched junction bases: 7. This CDR3 is 14 amino acids long. Germline V gives CDR1 SGHRS, CDR2 YFSETQ. CDR3 coding DNA: TGCGCCAGCAGCCGGGACAGTTTGTCCTATGGCTACACCTTC. Translating it yields CASSRDSLSYGYTF.

This chain connects TRBV5-6 to TRBJ1-4, with D possibly being TRBD1 (5 bases). Trimming took 1 base from V and 8 from J, leaving 6 bases between them. The CDR3 runs to 12 residues. Germline V gene lookup returns CDR1 SGHDT and CDR2 YYEEEE. The DNA for the CDR3 is TGTGCCAGCAGCTTGTGGGGCGAAAAACTGTTTTTT. Translating it yields CASSLWGEKLFF.

The V gene is TRBV5-1, the J gene TRBJ1-1, with D possibly matching TRBD1 (6 bases). Germline V gene data show CDR1 as SGHRS and CDR2 as YFSETQ. Deletions cut 0 bases from V and 4 bases from J, with 16 bases between. The CDR3 loop spans 16 amino acids. For the CDR3, the DNA is TGCGCCAGCAGCTTGGGCCAGCAGGGGTGGGGCACTGAAGCTTTCTTT. This gives the protein CASSLGQQGWGTEAFF.

This chain uses TRBV6-1 with TRBJ2-1; TRBD1 might be the D (6 bases). The length of the CDR3 is 14 residues. CDR1 MNHNS and CDR2 SASEGT come from the germline V gene. Trimming took off 2 bases at V and 6 bases at J, with 11 bases between the two ends. The CDR3 DNA follows: TGTGCCAGCAGTGAACTGACAGGAAGCAATGAGCAGTTCTTC. This codes for CASSELTGSNEQFF.

This clone was detected once. The chain uses TRBV7-9 and TRBJ1-1; 7 bases line up with TRBD1. The CDR3 length is 16 residues. CDR1 and CDR2 (germline): SEHNR, FQNEAQ (reference sequence). Trimming cost V 5 bases and J 0 bases; bases outside gene matches: 9. Here the CDR3 DNA reads TGTGCCAGCAGCCCCGACAGGGAGTGGATGAACACTGAAGCTTTCTTT. Amino acids: CASSPDREWMNTEAFF.

This sequence joins TRBV6-5 and TRBJ1-5; possibly TRBD1 for D (5 bases). The CDR3 totals 14 residues. The V and J ends lost 6 bases and 5 bases respectively, with 14 bases between them. Germline CDR1 is MNHEY and CDR2 is SVGAGI. The chain's CDR3 is CASRGPGNYQPQHF. The CDR3 DNA reads as TGTGCCAGCAGGGGGCCGGGTAACTATCAGCCCCAGCATTTT.

The chain uses TRBV7-8 and TRBJ2-7; tentative D call: TRBD1 (6 bases). Germline values: CDR1 SGHVS, CDR2 FQNEAQ. There are 15 residues in the CDR3. The V and J ends lost 1 base and 4 bases respectively, with 14 bases between them. The CDR3 is CASSLDQGLAYEQYF. The CDR3 DNA follows: TGTGCCAGCAGCTTAGATCAGGGGTTGGCTTACGAGCAGTACTTC.

The CDR3 sequence is CASSQRRGPNTGELFF. The CDR3 DNA reads TGCGCCAGCAGCCAACGGCGGGGACCGAACACCGGGGAGCTGTTTTTT. This rearrangement joins TRBV4-1 to TRBJ2-2; a possible D gene is TRBD2 (6 bases). This CDR3 contains 16 residues. Trimming shortened V by 2 bases and J by 0 bases, and 10 bases separated the two germline ends. Germline V gives CDR1 MGHRA, CDR2 YSYEKL.